This T cell receptor (beta chain) is from a study of blood T cell repertoires in COVID-19. Study overall: Some COVID-19 samples were acute and others convalescent; all came from the United States, Italy and Spain.

The length of the CDR3 is 15 residues. V lost 2 bases and J 5 bases, leaving 12 bases between the germline ends. From germline, CDR1 is MNHNS and CDR2 SASEGT. The data were produced by immunoSEQ multiplex PCR, yet TCRdb's version contains in-frame clones alone and is incomplete. The sample carries 300,000 to 450,000 clones, about 88% recorded once. The specimen sequenced was peripheral blood. The rearrangement uses TRBV6-1 and TRBJ1-4; D unresolved. The TCR was taken from a human donor in a cohort sampled during active COVID-19. Written as DNA, the CDR3 is TGTGCCAGCAGTGAATGGAAACAGACGAATGAAAAACTGTTTTTT. It codes for CASSEWKQTNEKLFF.